A single sample gave rise to the 27 T cell receptor beta chains below, sequenced in a study of tumor-infiltrating lymphocytes in primary liver carcinoma. Constant-region priming of about 500 ng total RNA yielded TCR beta cDNA. What produced the TCR beta libraries was three nested multiplex PCR rounds using slightly modified ARM-PCR. A C-beta reverse primer and TRBV1-TRBV30 forward primers served in each of the first two PCR rounds, at ten to eleven cycles apiece. TCRdb reprocessed the multiplex PCR reads with MiXCR, giving one entry per CDR3 protein. Of some 180,000 distinct CDR3 sequences in the sample, about 60% were seen once. Researchers drew blood RNA from unsorted whole blood and extracted germline DNA as well. Sequencing used peripheral blood. These receptor sequences come from a man aged 35-49 years with primary liver carcinoma and hepatitis B virus infection.

The genes are TRBV12-3 or TRBV12-4 and TRBJ1-1; D remains ambiguous. The CDR3 spans 12 residues. Trimming shortened V by 5 bases and J by 3 bases, and 7 bases separated the two germline ends. Here the CDR3 DNA reads TGTGCCAGCAGTCCCCTGGACACTGAAGCTTTCTTT. Its translation is CASSPLDTEAFF.

To note about this clonotype: Here the CDR3 omits its conserved ending phenylalanine or tryptophan, so a read error is the likely source. The chain has TRBV6-2 or TRBV6-3 and TRBJ1-5; D is undetermined. The CDR3 covers 15 residues. Trimming shortened V by 7 bases and J by 1 base, and 14 bases separated the two germline ends. Germline CDR1 MNHEY, CDR2 SVGEGT. Here the CDR3 DNA reads TGTGCCAGCAATGCACATCAAGAGAGCAATCAGCCCCAGCATTTG. Residues: CASNAHQESNQPQHL.

This clonotype was seen just once. The chain carries TRBV11-2 and TRBJ2-7; D not certain. Trimming removed 2 bases at V and 5 bases at J, with 16 bases between. This CDR3 region has 15 residues. The V gene's germline CDR1 is SGHAT and CDR2 FQNNGV. CDR3 in DNA: TGTGCCAGCAGCTTACGTCCCCAGGTGGCGCACGAGCAGTACTTC. Residues: CASSLRPQVAHEQYF.

This clonotype has at least ten counts. The chain is built from TRBV11-2 and TRBJ1-1; D uncertain. Trimming took 1 base from V and 0 from J, leaving 3 bases between them. CDR3 length equals 13 residues. Germline values: CDR1 SGHAT, CDR2 FQNNGV. CDR3 coding DNA: TGTGCCAGCAGCTTAGGGGTGAACACTGAAGCTTTCTTT. It yields the protein CASSLGVNTEAFF.

About this clonotype itself: Likely a read error: the CDR3 ends without its conserved phenylalanine or tryptophan. This chain uses TRBV11-2 with TRBJ2-7; 9 bases map to TRBD2. Germline CDR1 and CDR2: SGHAT and FQNNGV. V was pared by 4 bases and J by 5 bases, with 12 bases of the junction left unmatched. The CDR3 totals 16 residues. The CDR3, as DNA: TGTGCCAGCAGCTCCCCAGGGACTAGCCGAGCAAACGAGCAGTACATC. It codes for CASSSPGTSRANEQYI.

This chain joins TRBV5-6 and TRBJ2-7, with D unresolved. The CDR3 totals 14 residues. Trimming cost V 5 bases and J 5 bases, with 17 bases left between them. Per the germline V gene, CDR1 is SGHDT and CDR2 is YYEEEE. CDR3 bases: TGTGCCAGCAGTTACGTCTCCCCGGGCGACGAGCAGTACTTC. This codes for CASSYVSPGDEQYF.

This clonotype appeared a few times. V gene TRBV6-5 combines with J gene TRBJ2-5; D tentatively reads TRBD1 or TRBD2 (7 bases each). This CDR3 contains 16 residues. Germline V gene data show CDR1 as MNHEY and CDR2 as SVGAGI. V gave up 6 bases and J gave up 5 bases, with 22 bases separating them. The CDR3, as DNA: TGTGCCAGCAGAATGACAGGGCGGGAGAGAGGGGAGACCCAGTACTTC. This sequence encodes CASRMTGRERGETQYF.

This clonotype has just a few counts. The chain couples TRBV29-1 to TRBJ2-2, with 13 positions matching TRBD2. The germline V gene has CDR1 SQVTM and CDR2 ANQGSEA. Trimming took 7 bases from V and 6 from J; bases not matched to a gene: 8. This CDR3 is 15 amino acids long. CDR3 in amino acids: CSGSGLAGDSGELFF. DNA for the CDR3: TGCAGCGGGTCCGGACTAGCGGGAGACTCCGGGGAGCTGTTTTTT.

In its sample, this clonotype was seen many times. The chain combines TRBV14 with TRBJ2-7; the D is unclear. Germline V gene data show CDR1 as SGHDN and CDR2 as FVKESK. Between the trimmed V and J ends, which lost 3 bases and 3 bases, there was a span of 3 bases. This CDR3 contains 11 residues. The CDR3 is CASSQSYEQYF. Written as DNA, the CDR3 is TGTGCCAGCAGCCAGAGCTACGAGCAGTACTTC.

Regarding this clonotype: This CDR3 fails to terminate in the conserved phenylalanine or tryptophan, so it likely reflects a read error. The chain joins TRBV6-6 to TRBJ2-1; 8 bases agree with TRBD2. The germline CDR1 and CDR2 sequences are MNHNY and SVGAGI (reference sequence). V lost 6 bases and J lost 9; bases outside the gene matches: 13. This CDR3 has 15 residues. The CDR3 sequence is CASSSRGTSRAEQFS. The DNA for the CDR3 is TGTGCCAGCAGCTCTCGGGGGACTAGTCGTGCTGAGCAGTTCTCC.

Regarding this clonotype: This likely comes from a read error, as the CDR3 has no conserved phenylalanine or tryptophan at its end. The chain recombines TRBV4-2 with TRBJ2-1, with 12 bases aligning to TRBD2. V dropped 0 bases and J dropped 6; count of bases not matched to a gene: 6. Germline CDR1 and CDR2: LGHNA and YNFKEQ. This CDR3 has 17 residues. In nucleotides, the CDR3 is TGTGCCAGCAGCCAAGATGGAGGACTAGCGGGAAGCAATGAGCAGTTCTTG. Its protein is CASSQDGGLAGSNEQFL.

This clonotype came up a few times. The junction departs from the called germline gene at one end, perhaps through a read error. The gene calls are TRBV5-1 and TRBJ1-1; 7 positions match TRBD1. The germline gives CDR1 SGHRS, CDR2 YFSETQ. The CDR3 has 12 amino acids. The CDR3 loop is CASSSDRADAFF. In DNA form, the CDR3 reads TGCGCCAGCAGCTCCGACAGGGCTGACGCTTTCTTT.

Turning to this clonotype: The junction does not match germline at one end; this may be a read error. This rearrangement joins TRBV11-2 to TRBJ2-7; D call uncertain. The CDR3 runs to 14 residues. Germline assignment: CDR1 SGHAT and CDR2 FQNNGV. The CDR3 DNA follows: TGTGCCAGCAGTTACGAGCCCGGACCCTACGGGCAGTACTTC. Its translation is CASSYEPGPYGQYF. The full variable domain, its missing parts supplied by reference TRBV11-2 and TRBJ2-7, is EAGVAQSPRYKIIEKRQSVAFWCNPISGHATLYWYQQILGQGPKLLIQFQNNGVVDDSQLPKDRFSAERLKGVDSTLKIQPAKLEDSAVYLCASSYEPGPYGQYFGPGTRLTVT.

This clonotype was detected only a few times. The V and J genes are TRBV6-5 and TRBJ2-1; D uncertain. Trimming pared 4 bases from V and 6 bases from J, leaving 4 bases between. The CDR3 sequence is 11 residues long. The V gene's germline CDR1 is MNHEY and CDR2 SVGAGI. In nucleotides, the CDR3 is TGTGCCAGCAGTTGGGCCAATGAGCAGTTCTTC. Translated, it gives CASSWANEQFF.

To note about this clonotype: One end of the junction is discordant with germline, which a read error may explain. This sequence joins TRBV6-6 and TRBJ2-1, with 8 bases that match TRBD2. Germline CDR1 reads MNHNY; CDR2 reads SVGAGI (reference sequence). This CDR3 is built from 14 residues. The CDR3 is CASSYWREVNEQVF. The CDR3 DNA is TGTGCCAGCAGTTACTGGCGGGAGGTCAATGAGCAGGTCTTC.

This clonotype was seen a single time. Since a much larger clone is just one base distant, this may be a read error. The chain uses TRBV11-3 and TRBJ2-1; a weak D match, TRBD1 (5 bases). Per the germline V gene, CDR1 is SGHNT and CDR2 is YENEEA. The CDR3 runs 12 residues. In DNA, the CDR3 is TGTGCCAGCAGCGTAGAACCGAGACAGAAGTTCTTC. Encoded protein: CASSVEPRQKFF.

The rearrangement links TRBV6-5 to TRBJ2-7, with TRBD1 matching over 9 bases. V was pared by 6 bases and J by 1 base, with 4 bases of the junction left unmatched. CDR3 size: 14 residues. Germline CDR1 MNHEY, CDR2 SVGAGI. The CDR3 nucleotides read TGTGCCAGCAGGTCGGGACAGGGATCCTACGAGCAGTACTTC. It translates to CASRSGQGSYEQYF.

The rearrangement uses TRBV14 and TRBJ2-1; 7 nucleotides align to TRBD1. The CDR3 has 15 amino acids. Unmatched junction bases numbered 4, after V lost 1 base and J lost 4 bases. Germline V gene data show CDR1 as SGHDN and CDR2 as FVKESK. The CDR3, as DNA: TGTGCCAGCAGCCAAGTAAGGGACAGTTACAATGAGCAGTTCTTC. Its protein product is CASSQVRDSYNEQFF.

This clonotype was detected a few times. This chain uses TRBV13 with TRBJ1-3; D uncertain. Looked up from germline, CDR1 is PRHDT and CDR2 is FYEKMQ (reference sequence). V was cut by 7 bases and J by 1 base, with 8 bases left in between. This CDR3 is built from 13 residues. The CDR3 DNA sequence: TGTGCCAGCACGCAGCGGTCTGGAAACACCATATATTTT. Encoded protein: CASTQRSGNTIYF.

This clonotype showed up many times. This sequence joins TRBV29-1 and TRBJ2-7; perhaps TRBD2 as D (5 bases). CDR1 and CDR2 from the germline V gene are SQVTM and ANQGSEA. The germline V and J ends were trimmed by 5 bases and 3 bases, with 17 bases remaining between them. The CDR3 totals 14 residues. The CDR3 nucleotides read TGCAGCGTTTATTGTGTTGAGGGTGACTACGAGCAGTACTTC. Translating gives CSVYCVEGDYEQYF.

This clonotype was observed at least ten times. The chain couples TRBV11-1 to TRBJ2-2; TRBD2 matches 7 bases. There are 15 residues in the CDR3. In germline, CDR1 is SGHAT, CDR2 FQDESV (reference sequence). V was clipped by 5 bases and J by 6 bases; unmatched bases: 9. The CDR3 loop reads CASSERAGIPGELFF. The CDR3 DNA follows: TGTGCCAGCAGCGAAAGAGCGGGGATCCCCGGGGAGCTGTTTTTT. Filled out from reference TRBV11-1 and TRBJ2-2, the complete variable domain reads EAEVAQSPRYKITEKSQAVAFWCDPISGHATLYWYRQILGQGPELLVQFQDESVVDDSQLPKDRFSAERLKGVDSTLKIQPAELGDSAMYLCASSERAGIPGELFFGEGSRLTVL.

This clonotype was seen once. It is likely a read error, because the conserved phenylalanine at the end of the CDR3 is missing. The limits of the CDR3 on the DNA are not certain, so only TCRdb's listed CDR3 is given. The rearrangement uses TRBV12-3 or TRBV12-4 and TRBJ1-5; TRBD1 reflects the table's D call only, with no check against the DNA. Inclusive of both ends, the CDR3 amounts to 13 amino acids. The CDR3 reads CASSPGPNQPLHL.

As for this clonotype: The junction does not match germline at one end; this may be a read error. V is TRBV4-1 and J is TRBJ1-1, with D possibly matching TRBD1 (5 bases). Germline CDR1 is MGHRA and CDR2 is YSYEKL. The CDR3 contains 15 residues. CDR3 residues: CTSRPGNYMNTEAFF. Here the CDR3 DNA reads TGCACCAGCAGGCCAGGGAATTACATGAACACTGAAGCTTTCTTT.

This clonotype appeared once. This clone may be a read error of a much larger clone one base away. The chain combines TRBV11-2 with TRBJ2-3; TRBD1 is a possible D gene (6 bases). Germline V CDR1 and CDR2: SGHAT, FQNNGV. The CDR3 contains 15 residues. The CDR3 protein is CASSLDQGFTDAQYF. CDR3 DNA: TGTGCCAGCAGCTTAGACCAGGGGTTCACAGATGCGCAGTATTTT.

A remark on this clonotype: A read error may explain this, as a much larger clone is one base away. The rearrangement joins TRBV29-1 to TRBJ2-3, with 8 bases matching TRBD1. The CDR3 runs to 15 residues. CDR1 SQVTM and CDR2 ANQGSEA come from the germline V gene. The CDR3 here is CSVFRGRVSTDTRYF. The CDR3 nucleotides read TGCAGCGTTTTCAGGGGGCGTGTGAGCACAGATACGCGGTATTTT.

The genes are TRBV10-3 and TRBJ2-7, with TRBD2 matching 7 bases. Trimming took 6 bases from V and 0 from J; bases not matched to a gene: 14. Germline V CDR1 and CDR2: ENHRY, SYGVKD. The CDR3 covers 17 residues. CDR3 amino acids: CAISGGKKGTSSYEQYF. The CDR3 nucleotides read TGTGCCATCAGCGGGGGGAAAAAGGGAACTAGCTCCTACGAGCAGTACTTC.

Turning to this clonotype: A much larger clone lies one base from this, so it may be a read error. This CDR3 is missing its conserved last phenylalanine or tryptophan, likely due to a read error. The CDR3 loop reads CASTLGGEQYL. In DNA form, the CDR3 reads TGTGCCAGCACCCTGGGCGGCGAGCAGTACTTA. The V and J genes are TRBV11-2 and TRBJ2-7; D not resolved. V lost 7 bases, J lost 6 bases, and 10 bases lay in between. Germline V lookup: CDR1 SGHAT, CDR2 FQNNGV. This CDR3 has 11 amino acids.